This TCR beta chain is from a study of blood T cell repertoires in COVID-19. Germline CDR1 and CDR2: SGHRS and YFSETQ. This CDR3 has 13 amino acids. V gave up 4 bases and J gave up 5 bases; unmatched junction bases: 2. Seattle's cohort entered during active infection and was followed longitudinally. Profiling relied on immunoSEQ multiplex PCR, and the TCRdb table lists in-frame clones only, not all of them. The table lists around 260,000 clones, 91% of them singletons. The sample was peripheral blood. The chain couples TRBV5-1 to TRBJ2-1, with 8 positions matching TRBD1. The TCR originated in a person under 35 with COVID-19, enrolled during active disease. Here the CDR3 DNA reads TGCGCCAGCAGCGCGGACAGGGACAATGAGCAGTTCTTC. This translates into CASSADRDNEQFF.